A single T cell receptor (beta chain) is shown here with its context. In the original workflow: Estimation of nucleated cell counts relied on the amplification of reference gene primers. TCRdb's copy holds only in-frame clones and misses some; the assay was immunoSEQ multiplex PCR. For V, J and clone size, that table is used; D and trimming come from the DNA. This table holds under 150,000 clones, 85% found once. This entry is derived from a study of blood T cell repertoires in COVID-19. The overall study: PBMCs, B-cell-depleted T cells, or T cells were the source of the cDNA or gDNA that made up the material.

The length of the CDR3 is 14 residues. Looked up from germline, CDR1 is LNHNV and CDR2 is YYDKDF (reference sequence). Trimming cost V 3 bases and J 4 bases, with 12 bases left between them. The chain recombines TRBV15 with TRBJ1-1; D call uncertain. The specimen sequenced was peripheral blood. This TCR derives from a man aged 40-55 years with acute or convalescent COVID-19. CDR3 in amino acids: CATSRRDRGTEAFF. DNA for the CDR3: TGTGCCACCAGCAGGCGCGATCGAGGCACTGAAGCTTTCTTT. The whole variable domain, filled in from reference TRBV15 and TRBJ1-1, reads DAMVIQNPRYQVTQFGKPVTLSCSQTLNHNVMYWYQQKSSQAPKLLFHYYDKDFNNEADTPDNFQSRRPNTSFCFLDIRSPGLGDTAMYLCATSRRDRGTEAFFGQGTRLTVV.